This entry lists 16 T cell receptor beta chains sequenced from one sample in a study of blood T cells in healthy people across ages. Together with a sample-barcoded 5' primer, a J-beta primer mix was included in a second PCR lasting roughly 6 to 12 cycles. TCRdb re-derived calls from the 5' RACE reads in MiXCR, one entry per CDR3 protein. This sample carries just over 1 million distinct CDR3 sequences, less than 50% of them seen once, and the ten largest clones take approximately 17%. Specimen: blood. The origin of the receptors is a woman in her sixties or seventies in good health.

This chain joins TRBV5-4 and TRBJ2-1, with D tentatively TRBD2 (7 bases). The CDR3 covers 14 residues. Germline CDR1 and CDR2: SGHNT and YYREEE (reference sequence). Trimming took 0 bases from V and 9 from J, leaving 13 bases between them. As DNA, the CDR3 is TGTGCCAGCAGCTTGGGGGCGGGGGCTGGTGAGCAGTTCTTC. Encoded protein: CASSLGAGAGEQFF.

The rearrangement joins TRBV29-1 to TRBJ2-1, with 12 bases lining up with TRBD2. The J call may be mistaken, given a closer DNA end match to TRBJ2-7. The germline V gene has CDR1 SQVTM and CDR2 ANQGSEA. There are 14 residues in the CDR3. DNA for the CDR3: TGCAGCGTCCACGGACTAGCGGGATACAATGAGCAGTACTTC. Protein product: CSVHGLAGYNEQYF.

This clonotype was detected many times. The chain is built from TRBV7-3 and TRBJ2-3; D possibly corresponds to TRBD1 (8 bases). The CDR3 has 15 amino acids. With 5 bases removed from V and 4 bases from J, the gap between germline ends came to 16 bases. Germline CDR1 reads SGHTA; CDR2 reads FQGTGA. The CDR3 here is CASSQDRGGPDTQYF. CDR3 nucleotides: TGTGCCAGCAGCCAAGACAGGGGAGGGCCAGATACGCAGTATTTT.

This chain uses TRBV25-1 with TRBJ1-6, with D uncertain. This CDR3 has 13 residues. Germline CDR1 MGHDK, CDR2 SYGVNS. V was trimmed by 7 bases and J by 7 bases, leaving 11 bases between them. The CDR3 region is CASNLDSNSPLHF. Here the CDR3 DNA reads TGTGCCAGCAATCTGGACTCGAATTCACCCCTCCACTTT.

This chain connects TRBV10-2 to TRBJ2-1; the D gene is possibly TRBD2 (6 bases). CDR1 is WSHSY, CDR2 SAAADI, per germline. Trimming left V 8 bases short and J 6 bases short, with 14 bases between. The CDR3 length is 13 residues. CDR3 sequence reads: CASVGRGGNEQFF. DNA for the CDR3: TGCGCCAGCGTGGGTAGGGGAGGCAATGAGCAGTTCTTC.

The chain links TRBV6-5 to TRBJ2-7, with TRBD1 matching 9 bases. The germline CDR1 and CDR2 sequences are MNHEY and SVGAGI. Losses at the gene ends were 8 bases for V and 3 bases for J; bases not matched to a gene: 5. The length of the CDR3 is 13 residues. CDR3 region: CASRRQGDYEQYF. CDR3 in DNA: TGTGCCAGCCGACGACAGGGGGACTACGAGCAGTACTTC.

This chain uses TRBV6-5 with TRBJ2-7; D not resolved. The V gene lost 2 bases and the J gene lost 3 bases, with 11 bases spanning the gap. The CDR3 loop spans 14 amino acids. Germline CDR1 and CDR2: MNHEY and SVGAGI. The CDR3 DNA reads TGTGCCAGCAGTTACGACCATAAAGGCTACGAGCAGTACTTC. Translated: CASSYDHKGYEQYF.

V and J are TRBV27 and TRBJ2-3, with D perhaps TRBD2 (6 bases). Looked up from germline, CDR1 is MNHEY and CDR2 is SMNVEV (reference sequence). Trimming took off 0 bases at V and 6 bases at J, with 16 bases between the two ends. The CDR3 length is 16 residues. As DNA, the CDR3 is TGTGCCAGCAGTTTATCGAGGCTAGCGTTTGGGGATACGCAGTATTTT. It yields the protein CASSLSRLAFGDTQYF.

The chain has TRBV12-3 or TRBV12-4 and TRBJ2-7, with unresolved D. V was pared by 6 bases and J by 0 bases, with 18 bases between. This CDR3 has 16 amino acids. The CDR3 coding sequence is TGTGCCAGCAGCAATGATTGGCCCCAGGACTCCTACGAGCAGTACTTC. It codes for CASSNDWPQDSYEQYF.

The chain joins TRBV20-1 to TRBJ2-5, with a possible D match to TRBD2 (5 bases). The CDR3 runs to 15 residues. Germline CDR1 DFQATT, CDR2 SNEGSKA (reference sequence). The V gene lost 5 bases and the J gene lost 5 bases, with 21 bases spanning the gap. Written as DNA, the CDR3 is TGCAGTGCTGTCCGGGGTCGAGGATTAGGTGAGACCCAGTACTTC. Residues: CSAVRGRGLGETQYF.

The J gene is TRBJ2-7, the V gene TRBV4-1; no definite D call. Germline V lookup: CDR1 MGHRA, CDR2 YSYEKL. V lost 0 bases, J lost 4 bases, and 13 bases lay in between. The CDR3 runs to 15 residues. The CDR3 loop reads CASSQETFSPYEQYF. The CDR3 DNA follows: TGCGCCAGCAGCCAAGAGACTTTCTCTCCTTACGAGCAGTACTTC.

This clonotype was seen a few times. The CDR3 region is CASKVAGGESEQFF. CDR3 bases: TGTGCCAGCAAGGTAGCGGGAGGGGAAAGTGAGCAGTTCTTC. This chain uses TRBV6-2 or TRBV6-3 with TRBJ2-1; 11 bases are shared with TRBD2. The CDR3 is 14 residues long. Losses at the gene ends were 7 bases for V and 9 bases for J; bases not matched to a gene: 8. CDR1 MNHEY and CDR2 SVGEGT come from the germline V gene.

The chain uses TRBV5-5 and TRBJ2-3, with D perhaps TRBD1 or TRBD2 (6 bases each). V was shortened by 1 base and J by 0 bases, with 12 bases between the two germline ends. The CDR3 totals 16 residues. Germline V CDR1 and CDR2: SGHKS, YYEKEE (reference sequence). CDR3 DNA sequence: TGTGCCAGCAGCTTGTATAGGGGGACTAGCACAGATACGCAGTATTTT. This translates into CASSLYRGTSTDTQYF.

This clonotype occurred a few times. The V gene is TRBV20-1, the J gene TRBJ2-7; D is unresolved. Trimming took 0 bases from V and 3 from J, leaving 15 bases between them. Germline CDR1 is DFQATT and CDR2 is SNEGSKA (reference sequence). CDR3 length: 15 amino acids. CDR3 nucleotides: TGCAGTGCTAGAGATAGGTCAGCGCATCGCTACGAGCAGTACTTC. It translates to CSARDRSAHRYEQYF.

The sample holds a few counts of this clonotype. The chain recombines TRBV28 with TRBJ2-3; D unclear. Trimming cost V 5 bases and J 4 bases, with 7 bases left between them. The CDR3 contains 12 residues. Germline values: CDR1 MDHEN, CDR2 SYDVKM. CDR3 sequence: CASSPNPDTQYF. CDR3 nucleotides: TGTGCCAGCAGTCCCAACCCAGATACGCAGTATTTT. The variable domain in full, with the rest retrieved from reference TRBV28 and TRBJ2-3, is DVKVTQSSRYLVKRTGEKVFLECVQDMDHENMFWYRQDPGLGLRLIYFSYDVKMKEKGDIPEGYSVSREKKERFSLILESASTNQTSMYLCASSPNPDTQYFGPGTRLTVL.

The chain is built from TRBV15 and TRBJ2-1; the D is unclear. The CDR3 covers 13 residues. Trimming took 0 bases from V and 5 from J, leaving 5 bases between them. Germline lookup yields CDR1 LNHNV and CDR2 YYDKDF (reference sequence). This CDR3 is CATSREVDNEQFF. In DNA form, the CDR3 reads TGTGCCACCAGCAGAGAGGTAGACAATGAGCAGTTCTTC. Full variable domain (rest looked up from reference TRBV15 and TRBJ2-1): DAMVIQNPRYQVTQFGKPVTLSCSQTLNHNVMYWYQQKSSQAPKLLFHYYDKDFNNEADTPDNFQSRRPNTSFCFLDIRSPGLGDTAMYLCATSREVDNEQFFGPGTRLTVL.